This T cell receptor beta chain emerged from a study of identical twins. General study findings and limits: For out-of-frame beta sequences, excess twin sharing was weaker. These conclusions were based on statistical analysis (cross-sectional, not following the same donors).

MiXCR was run by TCRdb on the 5' RACE reads, yielding one entry per CDR3 protein. This table holds around 960,000 distinct CDR3 sequences, over 9% found once. This clonotype occurred a few times. Its antigen is not identified. A further study also used this sample, focusing on yellow fever vaccine responses in identical twins.

Source material: PBMCs. This clonotype was sampled from a woman aged 18-29 years in good health.

The CDR3 here is CASSLDSDWGYTF. The CDR3 bases are TGCGCCAGCAGCCTCGATTCGGATTGGGGCTACACCTTC. The V call is TRBV4-1, the J call TRBJ1-2, with D uncertain. The germline gives CDR1 MGHRA, CDR2 YSYEKL. Trimming took off 4 bases at V and 8 bases at J, with 14 bases between the two ends. This CDR3 comprises 13 residues.